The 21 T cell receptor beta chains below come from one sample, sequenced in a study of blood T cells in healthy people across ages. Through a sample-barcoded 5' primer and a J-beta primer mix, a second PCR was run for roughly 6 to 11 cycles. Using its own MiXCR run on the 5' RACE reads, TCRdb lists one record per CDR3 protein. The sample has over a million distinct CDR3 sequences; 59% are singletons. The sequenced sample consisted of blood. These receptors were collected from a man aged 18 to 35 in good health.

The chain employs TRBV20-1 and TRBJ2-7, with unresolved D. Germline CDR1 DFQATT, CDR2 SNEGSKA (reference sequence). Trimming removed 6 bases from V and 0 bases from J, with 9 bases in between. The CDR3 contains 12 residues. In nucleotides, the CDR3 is TGCAGTGCGAGGTCGAACTCCTACGAGCAGTACTTC. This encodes CSARSNSYEQYF.

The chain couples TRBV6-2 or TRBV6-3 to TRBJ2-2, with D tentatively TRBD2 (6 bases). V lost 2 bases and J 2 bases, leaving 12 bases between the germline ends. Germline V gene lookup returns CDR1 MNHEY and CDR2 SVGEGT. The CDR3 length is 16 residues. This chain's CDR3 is CASSYGRGVNTGELFF. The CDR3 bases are TGTGCCAGCAGTTACGGGCGGGGAGTAAACACCGGGGAGCTGTTTTTT.

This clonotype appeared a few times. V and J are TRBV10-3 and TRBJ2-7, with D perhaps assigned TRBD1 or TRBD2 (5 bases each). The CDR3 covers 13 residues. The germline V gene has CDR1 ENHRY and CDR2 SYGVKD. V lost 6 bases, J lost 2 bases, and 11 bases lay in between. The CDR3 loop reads CAIRTPGPYEQYF. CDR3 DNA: TGTGCCATCAGGACCCCGGGACCCTACGAGCAGTACTTC.

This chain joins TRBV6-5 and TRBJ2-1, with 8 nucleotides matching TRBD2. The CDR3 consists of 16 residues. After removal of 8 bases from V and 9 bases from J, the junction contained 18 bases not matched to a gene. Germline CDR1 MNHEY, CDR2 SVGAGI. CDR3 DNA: TGTGCCAGCTCCGGGGGGGGCGGGGAAGGGTGGATTGAGCAGTTCTTC. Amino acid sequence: CASSGGGGEGWIEQFF.

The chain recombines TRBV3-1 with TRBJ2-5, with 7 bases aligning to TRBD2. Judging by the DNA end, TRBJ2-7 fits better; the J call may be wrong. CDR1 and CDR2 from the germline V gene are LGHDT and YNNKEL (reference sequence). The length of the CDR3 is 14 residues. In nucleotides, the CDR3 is TGTGCCAGCAGCCAAACCCCACTAGCGAACGAGCAGTACTTC. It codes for CASSQTPLANEQYF.

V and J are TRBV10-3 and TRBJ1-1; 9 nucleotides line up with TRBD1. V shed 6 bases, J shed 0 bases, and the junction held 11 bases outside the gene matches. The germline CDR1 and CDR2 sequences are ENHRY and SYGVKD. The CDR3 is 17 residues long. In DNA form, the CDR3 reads TGTGCCATCAGGGCAGGCGGGACAGGGTACATGAACACTGAAGCTTTCTTT. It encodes CAIRAGGTGYMNTEAFF.

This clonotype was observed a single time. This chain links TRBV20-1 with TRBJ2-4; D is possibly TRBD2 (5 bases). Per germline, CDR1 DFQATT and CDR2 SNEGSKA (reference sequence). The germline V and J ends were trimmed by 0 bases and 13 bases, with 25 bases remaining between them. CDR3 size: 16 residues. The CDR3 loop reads CSARDGKGRPIGEQYF. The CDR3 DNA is TGCAGTGCTAGAGACGGAAAAGGACGTCCTATCGGGGAGCAGTACTTC.

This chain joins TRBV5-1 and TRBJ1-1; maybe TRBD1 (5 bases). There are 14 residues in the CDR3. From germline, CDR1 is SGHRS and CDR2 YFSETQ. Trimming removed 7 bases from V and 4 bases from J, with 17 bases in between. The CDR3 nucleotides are TGCGCCAGCTACCCGGGGGGAGGGATCACTGAAGCTTTCTTT. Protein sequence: CASYPGGGITEAFF.

The CDR3 bases are TGCAGCGTTTATTATCTCCCAGGGGGCACTGAAGCTTTCTTT. Amino acids: CSVYYLPGGTEAFF. This chain connects TRBV29-1 to TRBJ1-1, with 7 bases identical to TRBD1. V trimming: 5 bases; J trimming: 4 bases; junction bases outside the gene matches: 10. Germline lookup yields CDR1 SQVTM and CDR2 ANQGSEA. This CDR3 comprises 14 residues.

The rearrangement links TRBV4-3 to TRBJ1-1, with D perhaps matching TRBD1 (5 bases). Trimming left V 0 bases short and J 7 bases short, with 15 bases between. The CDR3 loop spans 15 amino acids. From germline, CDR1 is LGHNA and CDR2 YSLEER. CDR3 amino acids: CASSQDWGKMDEAFF. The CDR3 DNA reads TGCGCCAGCAGCCAAGATTGGGGGAAAATGGATGAAGCTTTCTTT.

DNA for the CDR3: TGCAGTGCTAGAGAAGCCGGGGACTTGATTTACAATGAGCAGTACTTC. This encodes CSAREAGDLIYNEQYF. The chain links TRBV20-1 to TRBJ2-1; D may be TRBD2 (6 bases). TRBJ2-7 matches the DNA end more closely, so the J call is doubtful. Germline V gives CDR1 DFQATT, CDR2 SNEGSKA (reference sequence). The CDR3 runs 16 residues.

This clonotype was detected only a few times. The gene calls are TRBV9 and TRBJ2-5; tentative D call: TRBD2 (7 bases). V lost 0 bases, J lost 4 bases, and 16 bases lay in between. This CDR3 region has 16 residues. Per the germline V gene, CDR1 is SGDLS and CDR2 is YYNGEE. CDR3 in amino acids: CASSVGGKGGRETQYF. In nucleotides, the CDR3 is TGTGCCAGCAGCGTAGGTGGAAAGGGGGGGCGAGAGACCCAGTACTTC.

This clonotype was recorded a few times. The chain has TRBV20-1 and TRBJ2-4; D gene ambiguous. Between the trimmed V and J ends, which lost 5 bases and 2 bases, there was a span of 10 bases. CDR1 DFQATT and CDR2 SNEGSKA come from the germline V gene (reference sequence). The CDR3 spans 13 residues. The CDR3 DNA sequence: TGCAGTGCTTCGATGGCCACCAAAAACATTCAGTACTTC. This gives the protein CSASMATKNIQYF.

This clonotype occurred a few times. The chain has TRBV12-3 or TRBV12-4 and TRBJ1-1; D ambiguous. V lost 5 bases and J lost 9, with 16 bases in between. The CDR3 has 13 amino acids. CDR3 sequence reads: CASSPREGVKAFF. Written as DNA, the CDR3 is TGTGCCAGCAGTCCTCGGGAGGGCGTTAAAGCTTTCTTT.

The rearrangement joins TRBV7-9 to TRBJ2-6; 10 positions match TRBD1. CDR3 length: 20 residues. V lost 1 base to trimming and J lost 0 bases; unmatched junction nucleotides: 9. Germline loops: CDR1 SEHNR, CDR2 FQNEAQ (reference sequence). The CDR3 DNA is TGTGCCAGCAGCTTAGGAGTTGGACAGGGGGGAGTCTCTGGGGCCAACGTCCTGACTTTC. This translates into CASSLGVGQGGVSGANVLTF. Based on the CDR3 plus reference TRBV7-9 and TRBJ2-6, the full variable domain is DTGVSQNPRHKITKRGQNVTFRCDPISEHNRLYWYRQTLGQGPEFLTYFQNEAQLEKSRLLSDRFSAERPKGSFSTLEIQRTEQGDSAMYLCASSLGVGQGGVSGANVLTFGAGSRLTVL.

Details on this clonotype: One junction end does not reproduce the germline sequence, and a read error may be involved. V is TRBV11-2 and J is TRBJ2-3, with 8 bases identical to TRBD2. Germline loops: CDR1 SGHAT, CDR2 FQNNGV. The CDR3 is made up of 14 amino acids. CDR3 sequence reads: CARSLAGLGDTQYF. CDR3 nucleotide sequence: TGTGCCAGAAGCTTAGCGGGGCTCGGAGATACGCAGTATTTT.

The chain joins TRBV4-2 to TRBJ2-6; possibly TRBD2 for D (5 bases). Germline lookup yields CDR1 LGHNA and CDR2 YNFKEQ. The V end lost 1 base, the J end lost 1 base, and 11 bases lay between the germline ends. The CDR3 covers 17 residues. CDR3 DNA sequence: TGTGCCAGCAGCCAAGTCAGCACGGGATCTGGGGCCAACGTCCTGACTTTC. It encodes CASSQVSTGSGANVLTF.

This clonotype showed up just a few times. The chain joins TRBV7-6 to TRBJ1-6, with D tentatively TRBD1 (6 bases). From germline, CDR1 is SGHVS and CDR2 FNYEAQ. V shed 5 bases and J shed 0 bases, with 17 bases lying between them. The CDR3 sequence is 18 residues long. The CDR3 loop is CASSPSGGSSSYNSPLHF. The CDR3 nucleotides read TGTGCCAGCAGCCCCAGTGGGGGCTCCAGCTCCTATAATTCACCCCTCCACTTT. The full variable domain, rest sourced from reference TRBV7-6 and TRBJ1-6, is GAGVSQSPRYKVTKRGQDVALRCDPISGHVSLYWYRQALGQGPEFLTYFNYEAQQDKSGLPNDRFSAERPEGSISTLTIQRTEQRDSAMYRCASSPSGGSSSYNSPLHFGNGTRLTVT.

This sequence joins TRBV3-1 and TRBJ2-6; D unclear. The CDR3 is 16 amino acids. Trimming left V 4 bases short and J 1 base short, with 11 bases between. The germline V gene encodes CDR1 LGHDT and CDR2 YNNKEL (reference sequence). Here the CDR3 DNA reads TGTGCCAGCAGCCCCACCCTAGTGTCTGGGGCCAACGTCCTGACTTTC. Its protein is CASSPTLVSGANVLTF.

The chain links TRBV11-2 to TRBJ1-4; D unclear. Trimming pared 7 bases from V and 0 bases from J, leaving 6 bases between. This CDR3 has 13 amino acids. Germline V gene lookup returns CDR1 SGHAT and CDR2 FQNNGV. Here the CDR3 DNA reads TGTGCCAGCACCACAGCAACTAATGAAAAACTGTTTTTT. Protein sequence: CASTTATNEKLFF.

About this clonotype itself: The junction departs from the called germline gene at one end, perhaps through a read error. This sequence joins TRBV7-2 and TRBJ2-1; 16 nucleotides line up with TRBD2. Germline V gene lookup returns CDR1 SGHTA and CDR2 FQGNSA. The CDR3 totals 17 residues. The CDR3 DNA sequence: TGTGCCAGCAGCTCCGGGACTAGCGGGGGGGAATACAATGAGCAGTTCTTT. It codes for CASSSGTSGGEYNEQFF. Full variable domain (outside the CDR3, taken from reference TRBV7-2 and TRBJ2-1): GAGVSQSPSNKVTEKGKDVELRCDPISGHTALYWYRQSLGQGLEFLIYFQGNSAPDKSGLPSDRFSAERTGGSVSTLTIQRTQQEDSAVYLCASSSGTSGGEYNEQFFGPGTRLTVL.